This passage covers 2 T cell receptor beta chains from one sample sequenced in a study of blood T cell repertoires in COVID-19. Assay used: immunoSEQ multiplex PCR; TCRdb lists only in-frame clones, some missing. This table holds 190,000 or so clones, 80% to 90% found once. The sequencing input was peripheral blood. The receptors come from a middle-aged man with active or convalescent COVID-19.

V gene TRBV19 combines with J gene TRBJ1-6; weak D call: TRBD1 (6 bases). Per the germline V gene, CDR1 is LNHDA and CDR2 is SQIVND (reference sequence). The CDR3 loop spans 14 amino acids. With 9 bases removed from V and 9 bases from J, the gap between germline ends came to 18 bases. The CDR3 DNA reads TGTGCCAGCCAACAGGGAATCCTTAGTTCACCCCTCCACTTT. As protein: CASQQGILSSPLHF.

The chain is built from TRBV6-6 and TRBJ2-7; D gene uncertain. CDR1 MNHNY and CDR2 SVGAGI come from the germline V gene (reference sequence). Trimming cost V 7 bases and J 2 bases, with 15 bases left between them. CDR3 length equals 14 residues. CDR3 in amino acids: CASTPGSYAYEQYF. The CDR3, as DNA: TGTGCCAGCACCCCGGGTAGCTACGCCTACGAGCAGTACTTC.